The rows below give T cell receptor beta chains drawn from one sample of a study of regulatory T cells in long-lasting Graves disease. Each CDR3 protein is one row after TCRdb ran MiXCR on the multiplex PCR reads. The top ten clones hold 14% of a sample with around 250,000 distinct CDR3 sequences, around 19% of them seen once. These same data were also listed under a study on T cells in Graves' hyperthyroidism and ophthalmopathy.

The sample in question was peripheral blood mononuclear cells (PBMCs), obtained at new diagnosis, from a patient treated with antithyroid drugs. These receptors were collected from a woman under 40 with Graves disease. CDR3s leave out the opening cysteine and the closing phenylalanine or tryptophan.

v_gene,j_gene,CDR3aa
TRBV6-1,TRBJ1-2,ASSNPGAAGANYGYT
TRBV2,TRBJ2-5,ASSDPQQETQY
TRBV5-1,TRBJ1-4,ASRTGPNEKLF
TRBV18,TRBJ2-3,ASSPPQRSTDTQY
TRBV19,TRBJ2-2,ASSPRHSGELF
TRBV9,TRBJ2-3,ASSAGLRLMDTQY
TRBV12-3/TRBV12-4,TRBJ1-5,ATGRGALPQPQH
TRBV7-9,TRBJ2-2,ASSPLGDRKTGELF
TRBV29-1,TRBJ1-2,SVEEGEALNYGYT
TRBV12-3/TRBV12-4,TRBJ2-5,ASSPQGLGETQY
TRBV2,TRBJ2-6,ASSEDRWANVLT
TRBV11-2,TRBJ1-1,AAGNTEAF
TRBV19,TRBJ1-4,ASKRLGTAGTTNEKLF
TRBV7-9,TRBJ1-2,ASRPTGENGYT
TRBV20-1,TRBJ2-1,SASRLTSGGNEQF
TRBV24-1,TRBJ2-3,ATSDGTWGTDTQY
TRBV24-1,TRBJ1-5,ATSDLGTEGLYSNQPQH
TRBV6-1,TRBJ2-7,ASSGFGGGEQY
TRBV5-8,TRBJ1-2,ASSLTGGLDGYT
TRBV15,TRBJ2-5,ATSRAGLAEETQY
TRBV20-1,TRBJ2-1,SAFLAGSYNEQF
TRBV7-9,TRBJ1-5,ASSSGTGNQPQH
TRBV7-9,TRBJ1-1,ASSSTGPTEAF
TRBV3-1,TRBJ1-2,ASSLGSTYGYT
TRBV2,TRBJ2-1,ASRDFSTPEQF
TRBV7-2,TRBJ1-2,ASSLRLLADHGHT